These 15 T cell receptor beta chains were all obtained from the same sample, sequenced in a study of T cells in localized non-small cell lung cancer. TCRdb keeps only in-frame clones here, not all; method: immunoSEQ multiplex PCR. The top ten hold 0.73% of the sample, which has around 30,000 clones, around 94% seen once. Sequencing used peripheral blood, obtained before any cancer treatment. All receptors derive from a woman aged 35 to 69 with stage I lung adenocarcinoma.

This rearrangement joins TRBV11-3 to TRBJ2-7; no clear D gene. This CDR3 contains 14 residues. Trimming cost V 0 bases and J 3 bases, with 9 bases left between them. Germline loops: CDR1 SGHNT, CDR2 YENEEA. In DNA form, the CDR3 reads TGTGCCAGCAGCTTAGACCGGGTCATCTACGAGCAGTACTTC. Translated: CASSLDRVIYEQYF.

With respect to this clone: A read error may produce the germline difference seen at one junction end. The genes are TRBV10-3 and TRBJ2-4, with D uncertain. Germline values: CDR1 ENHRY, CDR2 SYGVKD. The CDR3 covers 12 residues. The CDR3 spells CAISESKNIQYF. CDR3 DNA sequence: TGTGCCATCAGCGAGTCTAAAAACATTCAGTACTTC.

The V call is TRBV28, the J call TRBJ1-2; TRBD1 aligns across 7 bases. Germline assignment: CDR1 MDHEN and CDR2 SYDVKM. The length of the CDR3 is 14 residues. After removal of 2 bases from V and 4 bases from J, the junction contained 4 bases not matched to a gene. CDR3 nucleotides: TGTGCCAGCAGTTTAAGGGGGCGCGCCTATGGCTACACCTTC. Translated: CASSLRGRAYGYTF.

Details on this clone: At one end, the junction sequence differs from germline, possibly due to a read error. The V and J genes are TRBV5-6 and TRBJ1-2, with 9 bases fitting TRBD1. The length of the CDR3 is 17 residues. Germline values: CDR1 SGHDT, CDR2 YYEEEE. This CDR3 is CASCLPGQGVSGNGYTF. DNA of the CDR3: TGTGCCAGCTGCTTACCGGGACAGGGAGTTTCCGGGAATGGCTACACCTTC.

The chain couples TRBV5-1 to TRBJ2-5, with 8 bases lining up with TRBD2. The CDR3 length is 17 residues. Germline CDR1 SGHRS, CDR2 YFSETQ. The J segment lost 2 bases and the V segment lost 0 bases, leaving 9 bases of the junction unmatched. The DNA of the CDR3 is TGCGCCAGCAGCTTGGTATTGGGCGGGGGGCTACAAGAGACCCAGTACTTC. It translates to CASSLVLGGGLQETQYF.

CDR3 protein: CASSPTGRYTEAFF. The DNA of the CDR3 is TGTGCCAGCAGTCCAACAGGGAGGTACACTGAAGCTTTCTTT. This chain connects TRBV6-5 to TRBJ1-1, with TRBD1 as a possible D gene (6 bases). The CDR3 runs 14 residues. Between the trimmed V and J ends, which lost 5 bases and 3 bases, there was a span of 13 bases. The germline V gene encodes CDR1 MNHEY and CDR2 SVGAGI.

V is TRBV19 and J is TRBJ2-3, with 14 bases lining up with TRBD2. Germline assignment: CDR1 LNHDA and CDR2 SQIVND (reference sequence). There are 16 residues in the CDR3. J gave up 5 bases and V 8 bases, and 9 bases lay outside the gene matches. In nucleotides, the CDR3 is TGTGCCAGTGGGGTGACTAGCGGGGGGGCCGGAGATACGCAGTATTTT. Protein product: CASGVTSGGAGDTQYF.

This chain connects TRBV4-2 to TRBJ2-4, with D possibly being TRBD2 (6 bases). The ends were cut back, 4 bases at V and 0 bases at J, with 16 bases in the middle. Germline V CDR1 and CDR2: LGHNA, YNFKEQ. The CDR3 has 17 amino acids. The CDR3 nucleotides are TGTGCCAGCAGCCGGATCGGGACTTCTCTAGCCAAAAACATTCAGTACTTC. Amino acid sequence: CASSRIGTSLAKNIQYF.

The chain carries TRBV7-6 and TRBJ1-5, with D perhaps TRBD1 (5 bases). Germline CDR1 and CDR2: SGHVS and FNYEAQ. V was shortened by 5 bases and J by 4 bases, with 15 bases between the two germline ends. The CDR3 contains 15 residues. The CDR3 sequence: CASSRDPGGNQPQHF. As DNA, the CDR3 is TGTGCCAGCAGCAGGGACCCGGGAGGGAATCAGCCCCAGCATTTT.

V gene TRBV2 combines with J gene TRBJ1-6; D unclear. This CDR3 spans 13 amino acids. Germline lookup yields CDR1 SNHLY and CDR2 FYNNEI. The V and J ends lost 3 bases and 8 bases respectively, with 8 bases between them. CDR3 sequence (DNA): TGTGCCAGCAGTGACCAGAGAGATTCACCCCTCCACTTT. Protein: CASSDQRDSPLHF.

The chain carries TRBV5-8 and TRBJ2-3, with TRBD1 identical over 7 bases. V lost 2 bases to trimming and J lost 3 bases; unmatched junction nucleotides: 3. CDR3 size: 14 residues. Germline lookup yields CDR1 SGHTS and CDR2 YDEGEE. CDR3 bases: TGTGCCAGCAGCTTACCGGGACAGACAGATACGCAGTATTTT. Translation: CASSLPGQTDTQYF.

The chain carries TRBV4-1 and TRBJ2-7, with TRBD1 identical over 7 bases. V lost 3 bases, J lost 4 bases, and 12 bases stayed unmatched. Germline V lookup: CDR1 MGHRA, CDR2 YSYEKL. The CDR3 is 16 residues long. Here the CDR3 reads CASSHWPQGYRYEQYF. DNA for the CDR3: TGCGCCAGCAGCCATTGGCCACAGGGGTATCGGTACGAGCAGTACTTC.

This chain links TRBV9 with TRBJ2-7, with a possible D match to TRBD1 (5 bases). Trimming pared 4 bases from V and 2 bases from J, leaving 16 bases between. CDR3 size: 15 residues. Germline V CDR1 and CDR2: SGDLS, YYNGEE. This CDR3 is CASSRFGQDAYEQYF. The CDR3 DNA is TGTGCCAGCAGCAGATTTGGACAAGACGCCTACGAGCAGTACTTC. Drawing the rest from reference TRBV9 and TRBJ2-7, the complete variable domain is DSGVTQTPKHLITATGQRVTLRCSPRSGDLSVYWYQQSLDQGLQFLIQYYNGEERAKGNILERFSAQQFPDLHSELNLSSLELGDSALYFCASSRFGQDAYEQYFGPGTRLTVT.

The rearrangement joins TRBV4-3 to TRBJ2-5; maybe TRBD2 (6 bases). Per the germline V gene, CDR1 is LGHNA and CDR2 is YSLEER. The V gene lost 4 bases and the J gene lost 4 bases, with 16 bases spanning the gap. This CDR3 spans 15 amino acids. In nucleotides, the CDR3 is TGCGCCAGCAGCCCCTCGGGCGGGGTCGGAGAGACCCAGTACTTC. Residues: CASSPSGGVGETQYF.

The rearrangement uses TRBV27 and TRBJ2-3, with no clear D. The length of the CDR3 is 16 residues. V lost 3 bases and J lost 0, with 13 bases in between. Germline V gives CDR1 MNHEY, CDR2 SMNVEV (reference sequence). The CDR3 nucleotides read TGTGCCAGCAGTTTTGGGGTTCCTCCTAGCACAGATACGCAGTATTTT. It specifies CASSFGVPPSTDTQYF.